This T cell receptor (beta chain) derives from a study of T-cell memory formation after mild COVID-19. At the level of the study: Among the donors, TCR clusters were largely specific to each donor. Study-wide points: Unconfirmed was the SARS-CoV-2 specificity of second-wave clones that peaked on day 37. Some clones that responded turned up in pre-infection memory, which suggests that cross-reactive memory joined in.

Concerning this clonotype: The antigen is undetermined.

CDR3 size: 18 residues. Germline CDR1 and CDR2: SGHVS and FQNEAQ. Trimming removed 4 bases from V and 1 base from J; junction bases left unmatched: 11. The 5'RACE method, run with constant-segment primers, produced TCR alpha and TCR beta cDNA libraries (carrying sample barcodes and UMIs). TCRdb reanalysed the 5' RACE reads using MiXCR and keeps one entry per CDR3 protein. The sample lists hundreds of thousands of distinct CDR3 sequences; approximately 18% were seen once. The source material was PBMCs or a T cell subset sorted from them (not recorded which). The origin of this receptor is an adult woman who had mild COVID-19 (a few samples of this study predate the infection). Cell type and time point are not known. The V and J genes are TRBV7-8 and TRBJ1-5; 9 nucleotides agree with TRBD1. In DNA, the CDR3 is TGTGCCAGCAGCTCGGCAGACAGGGGGAAAAGAAGCAATCAGCCCCAGCATTTT. Translated: CASSSADRGKRSNQPQHF.